This T cell receptor (beta chain) was found in a study of persistence of HIV-infected CD4 T cells. Note on this clone: Its cognate antigen is unknown.

Cells were stimulated nonspecifically with anti-CD3/anti-CD28 magnetic beads. Sorting selected CD4+ T cells upregulating both CD40 ligand and CD69. Sequencing used immunoSEQ version 4 in survey mode. Here immunoSEQ multiplex PCR was the method, and the copy in TCRdb shows in-frame clones only, minus some. The table has 40,000 to 55,000 clones, around 89% seen once; the top ten hold about 3.5%. This CDR3 is built from 14 residues. The V end lost 5 bases, the J end lost 2 bases, and 12 bases lay between the germline ends. Germline loops: CDR1 MDHEN, CDR2 SYDVKM. J is TRBJ2-5 and V is TRBV28, with a weak D call TRBD1 (5 bases). The specimen was CD4+ T cells sorted from PBMCs after approximately 19-hour stimulation, collected from a patient who received antiretroviral therapy. This clonotype originated in an adult woman with HIV who was CMV-seropositive. In nucleotides, the CDR3 is TGTGCCAGCAGTACACCGGACATACAAGAGACCCAGTACTTC. Its protein product is CASSTPDIQETQYF.